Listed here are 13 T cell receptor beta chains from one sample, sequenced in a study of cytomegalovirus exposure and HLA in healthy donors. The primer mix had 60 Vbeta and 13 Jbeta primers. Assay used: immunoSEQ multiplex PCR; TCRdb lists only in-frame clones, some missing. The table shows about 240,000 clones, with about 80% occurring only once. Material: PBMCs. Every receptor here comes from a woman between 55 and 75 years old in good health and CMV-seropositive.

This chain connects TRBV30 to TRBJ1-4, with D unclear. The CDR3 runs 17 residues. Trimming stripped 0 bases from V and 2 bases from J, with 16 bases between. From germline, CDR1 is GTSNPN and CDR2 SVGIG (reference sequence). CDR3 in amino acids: CAWSVSGGLRTNEKLFF. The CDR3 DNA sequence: TGTGCCTGGAGTGTATCGGGAGGTCTGAGGACTAATGAAAAACTGTTTTTT.

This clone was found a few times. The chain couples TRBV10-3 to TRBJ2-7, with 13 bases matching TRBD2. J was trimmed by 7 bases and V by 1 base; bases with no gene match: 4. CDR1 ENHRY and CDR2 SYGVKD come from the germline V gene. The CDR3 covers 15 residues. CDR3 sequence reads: CAISELTSGRREQYF. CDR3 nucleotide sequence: TGTGCCATCAGTGAGTTGACTAGCGGGAGGAGGGAGCAGTACTTC.

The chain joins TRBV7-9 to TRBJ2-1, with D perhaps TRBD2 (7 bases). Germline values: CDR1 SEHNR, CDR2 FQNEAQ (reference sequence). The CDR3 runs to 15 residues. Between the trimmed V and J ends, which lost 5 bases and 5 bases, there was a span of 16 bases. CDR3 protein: CASSPPGGPNNEQFF. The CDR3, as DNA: TGTGCCAGCAGCCCACCGGGGGGCCCTAACAATGAGCAGTTCTTC.

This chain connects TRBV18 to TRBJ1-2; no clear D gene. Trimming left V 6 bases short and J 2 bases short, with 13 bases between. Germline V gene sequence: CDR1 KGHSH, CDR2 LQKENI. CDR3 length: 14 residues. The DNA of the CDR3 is TGTGCCAGCTCGCCTCCCGCGGCGAACTATGGCTACACCTTC. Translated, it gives CASSPPAANYGYTF.

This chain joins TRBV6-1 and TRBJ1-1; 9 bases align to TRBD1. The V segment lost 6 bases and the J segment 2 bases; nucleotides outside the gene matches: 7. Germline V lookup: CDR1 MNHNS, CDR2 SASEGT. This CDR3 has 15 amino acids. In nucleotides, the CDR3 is TGTGCCAGCAGGGCGACAGGGGGATTTAACACTGAAGCTTTCTTT. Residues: CASRATGGFNTEAFF.

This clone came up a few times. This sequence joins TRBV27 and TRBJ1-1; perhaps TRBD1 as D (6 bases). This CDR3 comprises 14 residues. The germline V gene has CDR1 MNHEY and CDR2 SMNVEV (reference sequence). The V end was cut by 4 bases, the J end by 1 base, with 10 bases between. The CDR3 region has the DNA TGTGCCAGCAGTTACAGGGTGACGAACACTGAAGCTTTCTTT. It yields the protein CASSYRVTNTEAFF.

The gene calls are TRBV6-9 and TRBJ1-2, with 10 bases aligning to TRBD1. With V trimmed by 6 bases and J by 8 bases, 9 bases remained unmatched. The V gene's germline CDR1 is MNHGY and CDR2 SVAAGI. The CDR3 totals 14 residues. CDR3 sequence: CASRHSGTGDGYTF. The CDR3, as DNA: TGTGCCAGCAGGCATTCTGGGACAGGGGACGGCTACACCTTC.

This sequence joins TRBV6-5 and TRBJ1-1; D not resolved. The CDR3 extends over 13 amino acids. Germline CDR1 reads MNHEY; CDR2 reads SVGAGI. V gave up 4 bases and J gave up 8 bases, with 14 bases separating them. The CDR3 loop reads CASSSPTSPEAFF. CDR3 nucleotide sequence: TGTGCCAGCAGTTCCCCAACTTCTCCCGAAGCTTTCTTT.

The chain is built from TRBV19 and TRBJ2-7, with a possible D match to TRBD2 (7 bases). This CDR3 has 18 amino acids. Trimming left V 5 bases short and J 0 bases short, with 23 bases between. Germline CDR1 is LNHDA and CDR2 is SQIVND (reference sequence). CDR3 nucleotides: TGTGCCAGTAGTCCAGGCGCTCCAGGGGCTAGCGGCTCCTACGAGCAGTACTTC. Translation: CASSPGAPGASGSYEQYF.

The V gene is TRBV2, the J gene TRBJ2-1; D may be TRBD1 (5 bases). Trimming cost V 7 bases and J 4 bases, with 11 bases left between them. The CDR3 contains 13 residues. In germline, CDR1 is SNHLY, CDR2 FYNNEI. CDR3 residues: CASNQDSYNEQFF. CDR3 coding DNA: TGTGCCAGCAACCAAGACAGTTACAATGAGCAGTTCTTC.

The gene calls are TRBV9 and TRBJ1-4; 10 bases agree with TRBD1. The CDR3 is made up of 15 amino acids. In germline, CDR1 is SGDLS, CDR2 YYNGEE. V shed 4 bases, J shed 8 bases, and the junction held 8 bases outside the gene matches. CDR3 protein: CASSSRQGASEKLFF. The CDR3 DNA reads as TGTGCCAGCAGCAGTAGACAGGGGGCGAGCGAAAAACTGTTTTTT.

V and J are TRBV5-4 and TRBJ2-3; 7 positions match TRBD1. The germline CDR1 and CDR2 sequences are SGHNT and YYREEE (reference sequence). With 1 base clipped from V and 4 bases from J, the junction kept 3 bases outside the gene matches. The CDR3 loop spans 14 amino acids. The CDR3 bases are TGTGCCAGCAGCTTGCCGACAGGGCCAGATACGCAGTATTTT. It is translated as CASSLPTGPDTQYF.

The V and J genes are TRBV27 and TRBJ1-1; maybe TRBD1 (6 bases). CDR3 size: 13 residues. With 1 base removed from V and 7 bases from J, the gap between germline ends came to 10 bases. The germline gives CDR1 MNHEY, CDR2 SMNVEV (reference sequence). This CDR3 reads CASSLLAGDEAFF. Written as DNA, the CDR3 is TGTGCCAGCAGTTTATTGGCAGGGGATGAAGCTTTCTTT.